The 22 T cell receptor beta chains reported below all come from one sample, sequenced in a study of identical twins. TCRdb recomputed calls from the 5' RACE reads with MiXCR, one row per CDR3 protein. The sample carries around 280,000 distinct CDR3 sequences, approximately 8% recorded once. These records were also assigned to another study, of yellow fever vaccine responses in identical twins.

The sequenced material came from memory (CD45RO+) T cells sorted from blood. All receptors come from a young woman in good health.

This clonotype has just a few counts. The CDR3 nucleotides read TGTGCCAGCAGCTTAGAAACGTGGCGGGGGCAAGAGACCCAGTACTTC. Protein product: CASSLETWRGQETQYF. The rearrangement joins TRBV7-2 to TRBJ2-5; 7 bases align to TRBD2. The J segment lost 2 bases and the V segment lost 1 base, leaving 7 bases of the junction unmatched. In germline, CDR1 is SGHTA, CDR2 FQGNSA. The CDR3 covers 16 residues.

The chain is built from TRBV12-3 or TRBV12-4 and TRBJ1-5; D gene ambiguous. This CDR3 spans 12 amino acids. The V end lost 4 bases, the J end lost 4 bases, and 5 bases lay between the germline ends. The CDR3 DNA sequence: TGTGCCAGCAGTTCGAATAATCAGCCCCAGCATTTT. It encodes CASSSNNQPQHF.

This clonotype was detected many times. The chain has TRBV6-2 or TRBV6-3 and TRBJ2-5, with D unresolved. The CDR3 length is 13 residues. Deletions cut 6 bases from V and 4 bases from J, with 12 bases between. CDR1 is MNHEY, CDR2 SVGEGT, per germline. The CDR3 protein is CASRFGSSETQYF. The CDR3 DNA reads TGTGCCAGCAGATTTGGCTCGTCAGAGACCCAGTACTTC.

The V and J genes are TRBV5-4 and TRBJ1-2, with 7 bases that match TRBD1. The V gene's germline CDR1 is SGHNT and CDR2 YYREEE (reference sequence). This CDR3 contains 14 residues. The V segment lost 5 bases and the J segment 3 bases; nucleotides outside the gene matches: 7. CDR3 protein: CASSPDREDYGYTF. The CDR3 nucleotides read TGTGCCAGCAGTCCTGACAGGGAAGACTATGGCTACACCTTC.

This clonotype was picked up one time. The chain joins TRBV5-5 to TRBJ2-5; weak D call: TRBD1 (6 bases). The germline V gene has CDR1 SGHKS and CDR2 YYEKEE (reference sequence). CDR3 length: 14 amino acids. The V end was cut by 1 base, the J end by 5 bases, with 12 bases between. In nucleotides, the CDR3 is TGTGCCAGCAGCTTGCCAGGGCAGGGGGAGACCCAGTACTTC. It codes for CASSLPGQGETQYF.

The chain carries TRBV7-9 and TRBJ2-3; a weak D match, TRBD1 (5 bases). V was shortened by 0 bases and J by 1 base, with 8 bases between the two germline ends. This CDR3 has 15 residues. Germline lookup yields CDR1 SEHNR and CDR2 FQNEAQ (reference sequence). CDR3 protein: CASSLADTRTDTQYF. For the CDR3, the DNA is TGTGCCAGCAGCTTAGCGGACACACGCACAGATACGCAGTATTTT.

In its sample, this clonotype was seen a few times. The rearrangement joins TRBV20-1 to TRBJ2-2, with 13 bases fitting TRBD2. Germline V lookup: CDR1 DFQATT, CDR2 SNEGSKA (reference sequence). V shed 6 bases, J shed 6 bases, and the junction held 4 bases outside the gene matches. This CDR3 is 14 amino acids long. This CDR3 reads CSAEGTSGAGELFF. CDR3 sequence (DNA): TGCAGTGCGGAAGGGACTAGCGGGGCCGGGGAGCTGTTTTTT.

This clonotype was recorded a few times. The V gene is TRBV20-1, the J gene TRBJ2-5; D is undetermined. Germline CDR1 reads DFQATT; CDR2 reads SNEGSKA (reference sequence). Trimming removed 5 bases at V and 4 bases at J, with 14 bases between. The CDR3 is 13 amino acids. CDR3 in amino acids: CSAPPGPGETQYF. CDR3 nucleotide sequence: TGCAGTGCTCCCCCGGGCCCGGGAGAGACCCAGTACTTC.

This clonotype showed up many times. An end of the junction differs from the germline gene, which may be a read error. The rearrangement links TRBV3-1 to TRBJ2-4, with 7 bases matching TRBD1. The length of the CDR3 is 14 residues. In germline, CDR1 is LGHDT, CDR2 YNNKEL (reference sequence). CDR3 sequence reads: CASTQQGTENIQYF. For the CDR3, the DNA is TGTGCCAGCACCCAACAGGGGACCGAAAACATTCAGTACTTC.

CDR3 in amino acids: CASSLVQSEAFF. CDR3 bases: TGTGCCAGCAGTTTAGTGCAATCTGAAGCTTTCTTT. This sequence joins TRBV12-3 or TRBV12-4 and TRBJ1-1, with D unclear. The CDR3 spans 12 residues. V was shortened by 1 base and J by 6 bases, with 6 bases between the two germline ends.

The sample holds many counts of this clonotype. The chain uses TRBV12-3 or TRBV12-4 and TRBJ1-6, with D perhaps matching TRBD1 (5 bases). This CDR3 has 14 amino acids. The germline V and J ends were trimmed by 2 bases and 3 bases, with 5 bases remaining between them. Written as DNA, the CDR3 is TGTGCCAGCAGTTTACAGGGCTATAATTCACCCCTCCACTTT. Residues: CASSLQGYNSPLHF.

V and J are TRBV4-2 and TRBJ2-5, with 8 bases fitting TRBD2. The CDR3 has 18 amino acids. Germline V gives CDR1 LGHNA, CDR2 YNFKEQ. The V gene end was trimmed by 4 bases and the J gene end by 0 bases; junction bases not matched to a gene: 13. CDR3 DNA sequence: TGTGCCAGCAGCCCCGGAGGTGGTAGCGGGATTTACCAAGAGACCCAGTACTTC. It is translated as CASSPGGGSGIYQETQYF.

This clonotype was recorded a few times. V and J are TRBV20-1 and TRBJ2-7; 8 bases align to TRBD1. This CDR3 has 15 residues. Germline V gene sequence: CDR1 DFQATT, CDR2 SNEGSKA (reference sequence). Trimming cost V 0 bases and J 5 bases; bases outside gene matches: 9. In DNA form, the CDR3 reads TGCAGTGCTAGAGATGGGCTCCACAGGGGGGACGAGCAGTACTTC. Translation gives CSARDGLHRGDEQYF.

This clonotype has at least ten counts. The rearrangement links TRBV29-1 to TRBJ2-1; D is undetermined. The CDR3 spans 13 residues. V dropped 2 bases and J dropped 10 bases, with 15 bases sitting between them. Germline CDR1 is SQVTM and CDR2 is ANQGSEA. CDR3 sequence reads: CSVERYLGVEQFF. In DNA, the CDR3 is TGCAGCGTTGAAAGGTATTTGGGTGTGGAGCAGTTCTTC.

The V and J genes are TRBV7-2 and TRBJ2-3; TRBD1 agrees at 7 bases. Germline assignment: CDR1 SGHTA and CDR2 FQGNSA. V gave up 5 bases and J gave up 0 bases; unmatched junction bases: 5. The length of the CDR3 is 15 residues. The CDR3 loop is CASSPTGTSTDTQYF. The CDR3 DNA reads as TGTGCCAGCAGCCCGACAGGGACGAGCACAGATACGCAGTATTTT.

This clonotype came up many times. V and J are TRBV7-8 and TRBJ1-1; D not resolved. Germline-derived CDR1 and CDR2 are SGHVS and FQNEAQ. Trimming took 8 bases from V and 1 from J, leaving 17 bases between them. The CDR3 is 15 residues long. CDR3 coding DNA: TGTGCCAGCTCTAAGGGCGGCTGGGAGAACACTGAAGCTTTCTTT. It yields the protein CASSKGGWENTEAFF.

The chain is built from TRBV14 and TRBJ2-1; 9 positions agree with TRBD1. The V segment lost 4 bases and the J segment 2 bases; nucleotides outside the gene matches: 15. Looked up from germline, CDR1 is SGHDN and CDR2 is FVKESK. The CDR3 has 19 amino acids. This CDR3 is CASSPISGTGTGAYNEQFF. The CDR3 DNA follows: TGTGCCAGCAGCCCGATCTCCGGGACAGGGACCGGAGCCTACAATGAGCAGTTCTTC.

J is TRBJ1-4 and V is TRBV15, with no clear D. The germline CDR1 and CDR2 sequences are LNHNV and YYDKDF (reference sequence). The CDR3 spans 15 residues. V shed 3 bases and J shed 7 bases, with 15 bases lying between them. The CDR3 spells CATSRGTGSAEKLFF. CDR3 DNA sequence: TGTGCCACCAGCAGGGGTACGGGATCGGCTGAAAAACTGTTTTTT. The whole variable domain, filled in from reference TRBV15 and TRBJ1-4, reads DAMVIQNPRYQVTQFGKPVTLSCSQTLNHNVMYWYQQKSSQAPKLLFHYYDKDFNNEADTPDNFQSRRPNTSFCFLDIRSPGLGDTAMYLCATSRGTGSAEKLFFGSGTQLSVL.

This clonotype was observed many times. The CDR3 spells CASSLADRSAIYF. CDR3 nucleotide sequence: TGTGCCAGCAGTTTAGCTGACAGGTCTGCCATATATTTT. This chain joins TRBV28 and TRBJ1-3; D is possibly TRBD1 (6 bases). The CDR3 is made up of 13 amino acids. CDR1 MDHEN and CDR2 SYDVKM come from the germline V gene. Trimming pared 2 bases from V and 11 bases from J, leaving 13 bases between.

The sample holds a few counts of this clonotype. The chain is built from TRBV10-3 and TRBJ2-3; 10 bases fit TRBD2. The CDR3 runs 14 residues. Germline CDR1 is ENHRY and CDR2 is SYGVKD. The junction had 2 bases not matched to a gene; V was cut back by 7 bases and J by 1 base. CDR3 amino acids: CAITGTSGTDTQYF. The CDR3 nucleotides are TGTGCCATCACTGGGACTAGCGGCACAGATACGCAGTATTTT.

This clonotype was seen ten or more times. V and J are TRBV3-1 and TRBJ2-7; TRBD1 agrees at 8 bases. Trimming took 7 bases from V and 9 from J; bases not matched to a gene: 17. Germline CDR1 reads LGHDT; CDR2 reads YNNKEL (reference sequence). The CDR3 contains 15 residues. CDR3 nucleotide sequence: TGTGCCAGCACTTTGTCGGACAGGGCCCGCGGAGGGCAGTACTTC. Translating gives CASTLSDRARGGQYF.

This clonotype was seen a handful of times. The chain has TRBV2 and TRBJ1-2; D is unclear. The CDR3 has 10 amino acids. Germline V CDR1 and CDR2: SNHLY, FYNNEI. The V end was cut by 5 bases, the J end by 8 bases, with 6 bases between. The CDR3 loop is CASSLQGYTF. DNA for the CDR3: TGTGCCAGCAGTCTGCAAGGCTACACCTTC.